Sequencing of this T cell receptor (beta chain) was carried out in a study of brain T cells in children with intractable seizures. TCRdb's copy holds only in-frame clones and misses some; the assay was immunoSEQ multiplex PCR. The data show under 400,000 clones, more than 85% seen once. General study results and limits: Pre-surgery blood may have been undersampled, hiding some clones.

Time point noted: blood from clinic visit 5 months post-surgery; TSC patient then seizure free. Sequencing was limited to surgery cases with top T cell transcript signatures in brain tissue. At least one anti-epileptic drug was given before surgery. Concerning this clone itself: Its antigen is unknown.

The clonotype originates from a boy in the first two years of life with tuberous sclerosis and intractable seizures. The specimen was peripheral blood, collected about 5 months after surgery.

Here the CDR3 reads CASSLTGKRNEKLFF. The CDR3 DNA sequence: TGTGCCAGCAGCCTAACAGGGAAACGAAATGAAAAACTGTTTTTT. The gene calls are TRBV7-9 and TRBJ1-4, with TRBD1 as a possible D gene (6 bases). V was trimmed by 5 bases and J by 5 bases, leaving 15 bases between them. CDR1 SEHNR and CDR2 FQNEAQ come from the germline V gene (reference sequence). The CDR3 consists of 15 residues.